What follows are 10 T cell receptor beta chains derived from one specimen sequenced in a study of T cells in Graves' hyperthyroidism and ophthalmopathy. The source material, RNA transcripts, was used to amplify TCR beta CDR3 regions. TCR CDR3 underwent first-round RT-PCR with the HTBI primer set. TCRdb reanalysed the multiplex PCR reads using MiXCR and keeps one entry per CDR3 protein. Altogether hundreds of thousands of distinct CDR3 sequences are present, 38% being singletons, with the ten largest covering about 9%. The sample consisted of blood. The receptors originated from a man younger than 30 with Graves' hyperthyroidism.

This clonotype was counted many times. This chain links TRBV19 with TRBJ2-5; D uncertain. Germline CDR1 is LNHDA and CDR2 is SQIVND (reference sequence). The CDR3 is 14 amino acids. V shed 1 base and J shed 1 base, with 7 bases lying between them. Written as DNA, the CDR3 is TGTGCCAGTAGTATAGTAGGAAGCCAAGAGACCCAGTACTTC. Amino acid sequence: CASSIVGSQETQYF.

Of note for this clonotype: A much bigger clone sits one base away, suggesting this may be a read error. CDR3 sequence reads: CACSSTDREQETQYF. The CDR3 DNA is TGTGCCTGCAGCTCAACGGACAGGGAACAAGAGACCCAGTACTTC. The chain joins TRBV7-9 to TRBJ2-7; 8 nucleotides line up with TRBD1. The end of the DNA is better explained by TRBJ2-5, so the J call may be wrong. In germline, CDR1 is SEHNR, CDR2 FQNEAQ (reference sequence). The CDR3 is made up of 15 amino acids.

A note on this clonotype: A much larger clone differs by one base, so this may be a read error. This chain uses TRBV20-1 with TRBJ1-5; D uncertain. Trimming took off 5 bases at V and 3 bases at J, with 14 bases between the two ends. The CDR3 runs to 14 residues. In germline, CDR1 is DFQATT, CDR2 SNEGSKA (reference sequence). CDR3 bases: TGCAGTGCTGCAGCGCGGTATACCAATCAGCCCCAGCATTTT. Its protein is CSAAARYTNQPQHF.

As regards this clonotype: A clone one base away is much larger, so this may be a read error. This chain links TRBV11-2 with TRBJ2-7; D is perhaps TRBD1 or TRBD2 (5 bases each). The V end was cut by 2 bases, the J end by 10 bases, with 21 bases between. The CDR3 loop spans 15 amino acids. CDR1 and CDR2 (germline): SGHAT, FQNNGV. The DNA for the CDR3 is TGTGCCAGCAGCTTAAGCCGATCGACTAAAGGGGACCAGTACTTC. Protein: CASSLSRSTKGDQYF.

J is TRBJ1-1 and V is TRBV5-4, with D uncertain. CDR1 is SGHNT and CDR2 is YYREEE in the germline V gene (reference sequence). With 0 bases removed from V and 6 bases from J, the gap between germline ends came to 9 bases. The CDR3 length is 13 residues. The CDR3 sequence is CASSLVPPAEAFF. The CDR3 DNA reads TGTGCCAGCAGCTTGGTGCCACCTGCTGAAGCTTTCTTT.

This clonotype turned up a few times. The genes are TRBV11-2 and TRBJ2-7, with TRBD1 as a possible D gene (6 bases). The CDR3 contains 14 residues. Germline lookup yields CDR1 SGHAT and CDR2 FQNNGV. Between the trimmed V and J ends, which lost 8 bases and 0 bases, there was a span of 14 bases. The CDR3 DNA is TGTGCCAGCGAAAAATGGACAGTCTCCTACGAGCAGTACTTC. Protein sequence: CASEKWTVSYEQYF.

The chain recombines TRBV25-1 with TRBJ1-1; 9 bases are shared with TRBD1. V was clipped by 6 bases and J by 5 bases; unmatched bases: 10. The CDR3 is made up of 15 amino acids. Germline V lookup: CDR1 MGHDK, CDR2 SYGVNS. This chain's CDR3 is CASRRTGAVGTEAFF. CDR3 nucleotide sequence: TGTGCCAGCAGACGGACAGGGGCGGTGGGGACTGAAGCTTTCTTT.

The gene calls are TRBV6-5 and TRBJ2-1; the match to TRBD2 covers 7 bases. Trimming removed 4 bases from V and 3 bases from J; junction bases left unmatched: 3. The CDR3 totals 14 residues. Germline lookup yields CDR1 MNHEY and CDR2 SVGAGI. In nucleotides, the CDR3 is TGTGCCAGCAGTTTAAGCGGGGTCTACAATGAGCAGTTCTTC. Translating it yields CASSLSGVYNEQFF.

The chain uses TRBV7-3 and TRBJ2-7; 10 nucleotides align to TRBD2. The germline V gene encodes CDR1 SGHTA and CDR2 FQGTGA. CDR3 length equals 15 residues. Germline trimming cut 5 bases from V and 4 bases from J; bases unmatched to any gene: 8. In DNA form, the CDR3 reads TGTGCCAGCAGCAGCGGGACTAGCGTTATATACGAGCAGTACTTC. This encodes CASSSGTSVIYEQYF.

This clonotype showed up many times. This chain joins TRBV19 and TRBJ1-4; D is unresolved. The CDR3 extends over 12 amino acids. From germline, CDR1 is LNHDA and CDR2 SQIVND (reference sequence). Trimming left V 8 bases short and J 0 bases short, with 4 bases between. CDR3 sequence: CASLATNEKLFF. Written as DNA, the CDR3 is TGTGCCAGTCTCGCAACTAATGAAAAACTGTTTTTT.